The rows below give T cell receptor beta chains drawn from one sample of a study of T-cell reconstitution after alpha-beta-depleted transplantation in children. A single record per CDR3 protein comes from TCRdb applying MiXCR to the PCR reads. The sample includes hundreds of thousands of distinct CDR3 sequences, roughly 11% of them seen just once. The sample was PBMCs, taken before TCRalphabeta/CD19-depleted stem cell transplant. Source of these receptors: a child younger than two with acute myeloid leukemia, due to receive a stem cell transplant. CDR3s include the opening cysteine and the closing phenylalanine or tryptophan. D genes are given only for firm matches. Not all rows give a size; the values are once, few, many and, for expanded clones, a class.

>TRBV5-1|many|TRBD2|TRBJ2-3
TGCGCCAGCAGCCCAGGACTAGCTTCAGATACGCAGTATTTT
CASSPGLASDTQYF
>TRBV7-2|-|-|TRBJ1-5
TGTGCCAGCAGCTTCGACCGTCAGGGGCCCCAGCATTTT
CASSFDRQGPQHF
>TRBV18|many|-|TRBJ1-2
TGTGCCAGCTCCCTTCTTCTCGGTGGCTACACCTTC
CASSLLLGGYTF
>TRBV30|many|-|TRBJ2-2
TGTGCCTCCCCCCGGAGGATCACCGGGGAGCTGTTTTTT
CASPRRITGELFF
>TRBV28|many|-|TRBJ2-1
TGTGCCAGCAGTTTATTGCTGACTTCGGGTAGCTCGGGTAATGAGCAGTTCTTC
CASSLLLTSGSSGNEQFF
>TRBV20-1|many|-|TRBJ1-2
TGCAGTGCTAGACTACAGGGAAATGGCTACACCTTC
CSARLQGNGYTF
>TRBV12-3/TRBV12-4|many|-|TRBJ2-2
TGTGCCAGCAGTAGGGACTTGCGGACCGGGGAGCTGTTTTTT
CASSRDLRTGELFF
>TRBV7-7|many|TRBD2|TRBJ2-7
TGTGCCAGCAGCCGCGGACTAGCGGGGGAGGAGCAGTACTTC
CASSRGLAGEEQYF
>TRBV18|few|TRBD1|TRBJ2-7
TGTGCCAGCTCAGCTCCGGGACAGGGGACCTACGAGCAGTACTTC
CASSAPGQGTYEQYF
>TRBV6-2/TRBV6-3|many|TRBD1|TRBJ2-3
TGTGCCAGCAGAAAGACAGGGGAAGATACGCAGTATTTT
CASRKTGEDTQYF
>TRBV5-1|many|TRBD1|TRBJ1-1
TGCGCCAGCAGCACGGGACAGGAAGGAAAGTGGGTAACTGAAGCTTTCTTT
CASSTGQEGKWVTEAFF
>TRBV3-1|many|TRBD1|TRBJ1-2
TGTGCCAGCAGCCTATGGGAGGGGGCGGCTGGCTACACCTTC
CASSLWEGAAGYTF
>TRBV29-1|many|-|TRBJ2-2
TGCAGCGTTGAAACCGCGGGCCGTTCTCCTGGGGAGCTGTTTTTT
CSVETAGRSPGELFF
>TRBV24-1|many|TRBD1|TRBJ2-3
TGTGCCACCAGTGATTCCGGGACAGGGGGATATACGCAGTATTTT
CATSDSGTGGYTQYF
>TRBV3-1|many|-|TRBJ2-1
TGTGCCAGCAGCCAAGGACTTTCCCGGGATGAGCAGTTCTTC
CASSQGLSRDEQFF
>TRBV30|-|-|TRBJ2-3
TGTGCCTGGGGGCGAGCGGGCAGCACAGATACGCAGTATTTT
CAWGRAGSTDTQYF
>TRBV5-5|many|-|TRBJ2-1
TGTGCCAGCAGCGTGACAGGAATCTACAATGAGCAGTTCTTC
CASSVTGIYNEQFF
>TRBV7-2|many|TRBD2|TRBJ2-1
TGTGCCAGCAGCCCACGTAGCGGGCTAGGGCTCTACAATGAGCAGTTCTTC
CASSPRSGLGLYNEQFF
>TRBV12-3/TRBV12-4|many|-|TRBJ2-3
TGTGCCAGCAGTTTCGGCAATTTTAGGGGTTTT
CASSFGNFRGF
>TRBV25-1|few|-|TRBJ2-1
TGTGCCAGCAGTGACCCATCGACTTCCTACAATGAGCAGTTCTTC
CASSDPSTSYNEQFF
>TRBV10-2|many|TRBD2|TRBJ2-5
TGCGCCAGCAGTGAGTCGGGGACTAGCGGGAGGAAAGAGACCCAGTACTTC
CASSESGTSGRKETQYF
>TRBV27|many|-|TRBJ1-3
TGTGCCAGCAGTACCCGCTTCGACAGCTCTGGAAACACCATATATTTT
CASSTRFDSSGNTIYF
>TRBV29-1|many|-|TRBJ2-6
TGCAGCGTTCTCGAACGCTCGGGGCCCAGCTCTGGGGCCAACGTCCTGACTTTC
CSVLERSGPSSGANVLTF
>TRBV20-1|-|TRBD1|TRBJ2-5
TGCAGTGCTAGAGGGCCGAGGGACAGGGGTTTTGTCGTGGAGACCCAGTACTTC
CSARGPRDRGFVVETQYF
>TRBV5-1|many|TRBD1|TRBJ2-7
TGCGCCAGCAGCTTGGCGGCAGGGGGCCTCAACAAGCAGTACTTC
CASSLAAGGLNKQYF
>TRBV9|many|TRBD1|TRBJ1-6
TGTGCCAGCAGCGGAGGACAGGGGTGGGATTCACCCCTCCACTTT
CASSGGQGWDSPLHF
>TRBV11-2|many|TRBD1|TRBJ2-2
TGTGCCAGCAGCATCGACAGGGGCACCGGGGAGCTGTTTTTT
CASSIDRGTGELFF
>TRBV4-2|many|TRBD1|TRBJ2-7
TGTGCCAGCAGCCAAGAAGTGACAGGGGGCGAGCAGTACTTC
CASSQEVTGGEQYF
>TRBV9|many|-|TRBJ2-7
TGTGCCAGCAGCGTACCCTCCTACGAGCAGTACTTC
CASSVPSYEQYF
>TRBV5-1|many|TRBD1|TRBJ1-4
TGCGCCAGCAGCCCGGGGACAGGGTTAAATGAAAAACTGTTTTTT
CASSPGTGLNEKLFF
>TRBV29-1|many|-|TRBJ2-2
TGCAGCGTTGAATCGGGATATGACGGGGAGCTGTTTTTT
CSVESGYDGELFF
>TRBV25-1|many|-|TRBJ2-6
TGTGCCAGCAGTGACAGTGGGTTCTCTGGGGCCAACGTCCTGACTTTC
CASSDSGFSGANVLTF
>TRBV7-2|many|-|TRBJ2-1
TGTGCCAGCACCACAAGCGGACCACCGTTCTTC
CASTTSGPPFF
>TRBV5-1|many|-|TRBJ1-1
TGCGCCAGCAGCTCGTCTCGGACAGAGGGAAACACTGAAGCTTTCTTT
CASSSSRTEGNTEAFF
>TRBV27|many|TRBD2|TRBJ2-3
TGTGCCACCTTTCAGGCGGGAGGGACAGATACGCAGTATTTT
CATFQAGGTDTQYF
>TRBV5-1|few|TRBD2|TRBJ2-7
TGCGCCAGCAGCTTGCCCTCCGGGAGGGCCCTAGCCTACGAGCAGTACTTC
CASSLPSGRALAYEQYF
>TRBV20-1|many|TRBD1|TRBJ1-6
TGCAGTGCTAGGGGGACAGAGAATAATTCACCCCTCCACTTT
CSARGTENNSPLHF
>TRBV20-1|many|TRBD2|TRBJ2-5
TGCAGTGCTAGTACAGCGGGAGCAGAGACCCAGTACTTC
CSASTAGAETQYF
>TRBV20-1|few|TRBD1|TRBJ1-1
TGCAGTGCTAAAGGACAGGGACCCACTGAAGCTTTCTTT
CSAKGQGPTEAFF
>TRBV20-1|many|-|TRBJ2-1
TGCAGTGCTACGGGCGGGTTCTCCTACAATGAGCAGTTCTTC
CSATGGFSYNEQFF
>TRBV7-9|many|-|TRBJ2-5
TGTGCCAGCAGCTTAGACGTGGGGACCCAGTACTTC
CASSLDVGTQYF
>TRBV12-3/TRBV12-4|many|-|TRBJ1-2
TGTGCCAGCAGATCCCTTATCAACTATGGCTACACCTTC
CASRSLINYGYTF
>TRBV12-3/TRBV12-4|many|TRBD2|TRBJ2-3
TGTGCCAGCAGTTTGGGCCTAGCGGGAAATCTAGATACGCAGTATTTT
CASSLGLAGNLDTQYF
>TRBV7-6|many|-|TRBJ2-3
TGTGCCAGCAGCGTCCAAGGGCGGACTAGCACAGATACGCAGTATTTT
CASSVQGRTSTDTQYF
>TRBV6-6|many|-|TRBJ2-5
TGTGCCAGCAGTTACTCGGCTGAGACCCAGTACTTC
CASSYSAETQYF
>TRBV10-3|many|-|TRBJ1-2
TGTGCCATCAGCGAAGGGCCAGGGAGAGGCTATGGCTACACCTTC
CAISEGPGRGYGYTF
>TRBV3-1|-|-|TRBJ2-2
TGTGCCAGCAGCCAAGTAGCCAACACCGGGGAGCTGTTTTTT
CASSQVANTGELFF
>TRBV24-1|many|-|TRBJ1-4
TGTGCCACCAGTGATAGCACCTCAACTAATGAAAAACTGTTTTTT
CATSDSTSTNEKLFF
>TRBV12-3/TRBV12-4|many|-|TRBJ1-4
TGTGCCAGCAGTTTTAGGGCGGGGCTGGAGGAAAAACTGTTTTTT
CASSFRAGLEEKLFF
>TRBV20-1|-|TRBD2|TRBJ2-7
TGCAGTGCTAGCGGGAGGGCCGGCTACGAGCAGTACTTC
CSASGRAGYEQYF
>TRBV7-8|-|-|TRBJ2-2
TGTGCCAGCAGATTCGAGGGGAGGATCGGGGAGCTGTTTTTT
CASRFEGRIGELFF
>TRBV28|many|TRBD2|TRBJ2-1
TGTGCCAGCAGGGTAGCGGGAGGGAATGAGCAGTTCTTC
CASRVAGGNEQFF